A single sample gave rise to the 2 T cell receptor beta chains below, sequenced in a study of cytomegalovirus exposure and HLA in healthy donors. The PCR contained 60 Vbeta and 13 Jbeta primers. This table comes from immunoSEQ multiplex PCR, and its TCRdb copy is limited to in-frame clones, with some not included. The profile covers some 200,000 clones, with 70% to 85% appearing a single time and 2.7% taken by the ten largest. The sample comprised PBMCs. The source of these receptors is a woman aged 55-75 years in good health and CMV-seropositive.

This clone was observed a single time. The rearrangement links TRBV2 to TRBJ2-2; possible D gene TRBD2, 7 bases. Germline CDR1 SNHLY, CDR2 FYNNEI. The V gene lost 5 bases and the J gene lost 7 bases, with 11 bases spanning the gap. The CDR3 is 13 residues long. The CDR3 region has the DNA TGTGCCAGCAGTTACAGGGAGGGCGGGGAGCTGTTTTTT. This codes for CASSYREGGELFF. The full variable domain, its missing parts supplied by reference TRBV2 and TRBJ2-2, is EPEVTQTPSHQVTQMGQEVILRCVPISNHLYFYWYRQILGQKVEFLVSFYNNEISEKSEIFDDQFSVERPDGSNFTLKIRSTKLEDSAMYFCASSYREGGELFFGEGSRLTVL.

This clone occurred once. The chain is built from TRBV29-1 and TRBJ2-1; 10 positions agree with TRBD2. V shed 1 base, J shed 8 bases, and the junction held 5 bases outside the gene matches. The CDR3 is made up of 14 amino acids. From germline, CDR1 is SQVTM and CDR2 ANQGSEA. The chain's CDR3 is CSVEGIAGGDEQFF. CDR3 nucleotide sequence: TGCAGCGTTGAAGGGATAGCGGGAGGAGATGAGCAGTTCTTC.